This T cell receptor beta chain was found in a study of cytomegalovirus exposure and HLA in healthy donors. Study context: Clustering assigned about 79% of the roughly 370 genotyped donors to the Caucasian-associated ancestry cluster.

The PCR ran on 60 Vbeta and 13 Jbeta primers. Assay used: immunoSEQ multiplex PCR; TCRdb lists only in-frame clones, some missing. The sample has 96,000 or so clones. Worth noting for this clone: Its specificity is not known.

Germline CDR1 ENHRY, CDR2 SYGVKD. The ends lost 0 bases at V and 4 bases at J; junction bases unmatched: 7. The CDR3 contains 17 residues. Study findings and constraints: The study listed 150 to 200 cytomegalovirus-associated TCR beta chains. The authors later linked a missense DCLRE1C variant to TCR beta V- and J-gene trimming. There were several of the most significant clusters that appeared linked to common viral pathogens in a later analysis.

The chain combines TRBV10-3 with TRBJ2-2; 8 bases are a match to TRBD2. This clonotype was obtained from a woman younger than 45 in good health and CMV-seronegative. Sequences were obtained from PBMCs. The CDR3 loop is CAISESKREWGTGELFF. CDR3 DNA sequence: TGTGCCATCAGTGAGTCAAAGCGGGAGTGGGGCACCGGGGAGCTGTTTTTT.